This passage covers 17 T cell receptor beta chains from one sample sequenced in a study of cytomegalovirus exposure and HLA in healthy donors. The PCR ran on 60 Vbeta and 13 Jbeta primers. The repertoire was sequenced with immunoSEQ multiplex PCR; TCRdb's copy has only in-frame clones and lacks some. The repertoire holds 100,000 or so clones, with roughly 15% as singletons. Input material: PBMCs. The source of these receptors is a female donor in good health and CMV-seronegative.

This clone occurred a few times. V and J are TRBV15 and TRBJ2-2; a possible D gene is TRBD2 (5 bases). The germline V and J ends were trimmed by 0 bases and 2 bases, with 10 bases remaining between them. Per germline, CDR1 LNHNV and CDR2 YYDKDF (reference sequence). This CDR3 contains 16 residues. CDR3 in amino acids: CATSRDVGDNTGELFF. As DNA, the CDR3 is TGTGCCACCAGCAGAGATGTCGGGGATAACACCGGGGAGCTGTTTTTT.

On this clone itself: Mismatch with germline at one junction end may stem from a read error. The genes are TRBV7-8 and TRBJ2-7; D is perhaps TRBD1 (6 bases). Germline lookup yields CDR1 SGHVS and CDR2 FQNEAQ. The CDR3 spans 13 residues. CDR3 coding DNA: TGTGCCAGCAGCGTAGCAGGGGCCTACGAGCAGTACTTC. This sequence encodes CASSVAGAYEQYF.

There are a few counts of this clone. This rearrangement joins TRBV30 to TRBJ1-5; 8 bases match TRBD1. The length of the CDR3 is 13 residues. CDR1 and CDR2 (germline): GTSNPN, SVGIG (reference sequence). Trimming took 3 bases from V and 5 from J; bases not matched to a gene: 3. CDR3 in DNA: TGTGCCTGGAGCAACAGGGGGGATCAGCCCCAGCATTTT. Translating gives CAWSNRGDQPQHF.

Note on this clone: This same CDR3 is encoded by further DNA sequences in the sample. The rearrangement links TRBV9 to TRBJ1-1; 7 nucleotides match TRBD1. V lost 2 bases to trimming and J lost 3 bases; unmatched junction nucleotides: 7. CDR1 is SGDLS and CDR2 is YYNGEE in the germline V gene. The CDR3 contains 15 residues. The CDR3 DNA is TGTGCCAGCAGCGTCACAGGGGCACCGGACACTGAAGCTTTCTTT. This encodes CASSVTGAPDTEAFF. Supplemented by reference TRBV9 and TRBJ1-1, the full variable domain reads DSGVTQTPKHLITATGQRVTLRCSPRSGDLSVYWYQQSLDQGLQFLIQYYNGEERAKGNILERFSAQQFPDLHSELNLSSLELGDSALYFCASSVTGAPDTEAFFGQGTRLTVV.

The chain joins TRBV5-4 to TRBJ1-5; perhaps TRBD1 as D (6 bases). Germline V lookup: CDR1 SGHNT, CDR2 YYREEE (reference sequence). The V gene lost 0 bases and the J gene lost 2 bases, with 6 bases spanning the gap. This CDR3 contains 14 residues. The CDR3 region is CASSLDRGNQPQHF. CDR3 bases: TGTGCCAGCAGCTTGGACAGGGGCAATCAGCCCCAGCATTTT.

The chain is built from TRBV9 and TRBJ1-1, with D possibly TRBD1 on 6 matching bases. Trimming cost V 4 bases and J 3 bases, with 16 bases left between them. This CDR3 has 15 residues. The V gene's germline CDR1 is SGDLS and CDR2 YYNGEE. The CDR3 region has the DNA TGTGCCAGCAGCCCCCCGACAGGTTTGGACACTGAAGCTTTCTTT. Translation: CASSPPTGLDTEAFF. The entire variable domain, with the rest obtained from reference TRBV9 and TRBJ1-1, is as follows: DSGVTQTPKHLITATGQRVTLRCSPRSGDLSVYWYQQSLDQGLQFLIQYYNGEERAKGNILERFSAQQFPDLHSELNLSSLELGDSALYFCASSPPTGLDTEAFFGQGTRLTVV.

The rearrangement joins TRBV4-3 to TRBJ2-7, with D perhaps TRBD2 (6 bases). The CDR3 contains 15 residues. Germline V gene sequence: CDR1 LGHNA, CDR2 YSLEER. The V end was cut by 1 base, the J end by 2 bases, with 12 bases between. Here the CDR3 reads CASSQGTTGAYEQYF. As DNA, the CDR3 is TGCGCCAGCAGCCAAGGTACGACGGGGGCCTACGAGCAGTACTTC.

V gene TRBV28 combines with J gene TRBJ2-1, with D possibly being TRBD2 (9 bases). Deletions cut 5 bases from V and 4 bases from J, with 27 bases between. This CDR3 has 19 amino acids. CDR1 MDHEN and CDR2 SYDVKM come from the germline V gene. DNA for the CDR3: TGTGCCAGCAGTGTGACAGGGGTTAAGCGGGAGGACAAATACAATGAGCAGTTCTTC. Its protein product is CASSVTGVKREDKYNEQFF.

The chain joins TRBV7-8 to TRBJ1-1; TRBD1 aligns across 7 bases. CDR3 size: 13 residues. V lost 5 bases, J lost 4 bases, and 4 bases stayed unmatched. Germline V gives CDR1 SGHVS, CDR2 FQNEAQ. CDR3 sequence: CASSTDRTTEAFF. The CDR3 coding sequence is TGTGCCAGCAGCACGGACAGGACCACTGAAGCTTTCTTT.

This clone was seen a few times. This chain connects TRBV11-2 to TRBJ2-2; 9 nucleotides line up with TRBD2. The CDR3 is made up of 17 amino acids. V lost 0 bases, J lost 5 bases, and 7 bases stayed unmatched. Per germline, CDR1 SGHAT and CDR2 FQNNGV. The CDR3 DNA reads TGTGCCAGCAGCTTAGATTCTAGCGGGGCGATGACCGGGGAGCTGTTTTTT. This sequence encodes CASSLDSSGAMTGELFF. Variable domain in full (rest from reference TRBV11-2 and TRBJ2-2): EAGVAQSPRYKIIEKRQSVAFWCNPISGHATLYWYQQILGQGPKLLIQFQNNGVVDDSQLPKDRFSAERLKGVDSTLKIQPAKLEDSAVYLCASSLDSSGAMTGELFFGEGSRLTVL.

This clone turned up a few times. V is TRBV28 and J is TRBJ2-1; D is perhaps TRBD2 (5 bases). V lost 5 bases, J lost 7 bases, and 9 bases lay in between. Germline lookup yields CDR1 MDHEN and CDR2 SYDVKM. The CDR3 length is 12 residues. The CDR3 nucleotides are TGTGCCAGCAGTCTAGCTGGGAATGAGCAGTTCTTC. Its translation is CASSLAGNEQFF.

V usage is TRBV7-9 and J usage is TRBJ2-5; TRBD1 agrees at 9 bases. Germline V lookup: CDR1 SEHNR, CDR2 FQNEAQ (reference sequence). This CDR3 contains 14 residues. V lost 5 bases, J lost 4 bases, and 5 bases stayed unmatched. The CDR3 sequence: CASSQQGARETQYF. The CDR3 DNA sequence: TGTGCCAGCAGCCAACAGGGGGCGAGAGAGACCCAGTACTTC.

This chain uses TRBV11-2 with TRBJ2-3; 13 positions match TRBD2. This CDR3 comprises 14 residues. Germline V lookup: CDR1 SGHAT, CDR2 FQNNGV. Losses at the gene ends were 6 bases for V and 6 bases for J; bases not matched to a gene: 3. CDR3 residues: CASRLTSGRDTQYF. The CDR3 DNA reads TGTGCCAGCAGATTGACTAGCGGGAGGGATACGCAGTATTTT.

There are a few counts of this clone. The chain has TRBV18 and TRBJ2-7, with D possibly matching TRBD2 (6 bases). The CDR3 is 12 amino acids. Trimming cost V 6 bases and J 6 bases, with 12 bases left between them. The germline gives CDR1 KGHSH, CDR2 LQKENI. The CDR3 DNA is TGTGCCAGCTCCCCCGGACTACCCGAGCAGTACTTC. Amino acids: CASSPGLPEQYF.

CDR3 sequence: CASSITSRGRDNSPLHF. The CDR3 region has the DNA TGTGCCAGTAGTATAACTTCGCGGGGCAGGGACAATTCACCCCTCCACTTT. The V gene is TRBV19, the J gene TRBJ1-6, with D tentatively TRBD1 (5 bases). The CDR3 spans 17 residues. The ends were cut back, 2 bases at V and 7 bases at J, with 18 bases in the middle. Germline V gene lookup returns CDR1 LNHDA and CDR2 SQIVND (reference sequence).

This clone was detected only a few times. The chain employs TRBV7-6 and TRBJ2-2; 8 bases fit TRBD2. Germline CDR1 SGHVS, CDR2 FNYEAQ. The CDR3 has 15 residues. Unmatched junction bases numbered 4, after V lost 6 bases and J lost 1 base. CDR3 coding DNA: TGTGCCAGCAGAACGGGGGGGAAGAACACCGGGGAGCTGTTTTTT. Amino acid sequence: CASRTGGKNTGELFF.

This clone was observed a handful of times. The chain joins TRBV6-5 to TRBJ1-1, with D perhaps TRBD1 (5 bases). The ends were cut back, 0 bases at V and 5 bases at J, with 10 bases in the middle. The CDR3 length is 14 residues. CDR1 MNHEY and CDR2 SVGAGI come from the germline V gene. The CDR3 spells CASSYSSGGTEAFF. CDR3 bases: TGTGCCAGCAGTTACTCGAGCGGGGGGACTGAAGCTTTCTTT.